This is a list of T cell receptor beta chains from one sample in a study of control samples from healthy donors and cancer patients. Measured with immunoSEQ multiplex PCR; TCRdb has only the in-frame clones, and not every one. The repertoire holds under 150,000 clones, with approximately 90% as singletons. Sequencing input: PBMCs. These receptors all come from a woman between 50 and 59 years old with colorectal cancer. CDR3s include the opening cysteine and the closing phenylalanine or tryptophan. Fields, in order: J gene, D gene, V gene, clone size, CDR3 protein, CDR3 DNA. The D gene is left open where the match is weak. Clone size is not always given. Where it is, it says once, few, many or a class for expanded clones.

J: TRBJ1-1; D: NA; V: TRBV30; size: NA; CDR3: CAWSPGEYTEAFF; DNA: TGTGCCTGGAGTCCAGGGGAATACACTGAAGCTTTCTTT
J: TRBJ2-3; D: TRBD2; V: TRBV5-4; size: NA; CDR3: CASSSREGSTDTQYF; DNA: TGTGCCAGCAGCTCCAGGGAGGGCAGCACAGATACGCAGTATTTT
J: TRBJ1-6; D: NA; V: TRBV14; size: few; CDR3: CASSQEFPINNSPLHF; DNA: TGTGCCAGCAGCCAAGAATTCCCCATCAATAATTCACCCCTCCACTTT
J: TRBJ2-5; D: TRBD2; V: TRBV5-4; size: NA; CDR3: CASSLGLAGQETQYF; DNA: TGTGCCAGCAGCCTTGGACTAGCGGGTCAAGAGACCCAGTACTTC
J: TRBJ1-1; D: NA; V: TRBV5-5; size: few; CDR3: CASSLSRGFLLNTEAFF; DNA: TGTGCCAGCAGCTTGTCTCGGGGATTTCTTTTGAACACTGAAGCTTTCTTT
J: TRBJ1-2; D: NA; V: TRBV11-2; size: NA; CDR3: CASSSPKGSGSHGYTF; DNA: TGTGCCAGCAGCTCACCCAAGGGTTCTGGGTCTCATGGCTACACCTTC
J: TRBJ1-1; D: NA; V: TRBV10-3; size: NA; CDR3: CAISGRDFTEAFF; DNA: TGTGCCATCAGTGGCAGGGATTTCACTGAAGCTTTCTTT
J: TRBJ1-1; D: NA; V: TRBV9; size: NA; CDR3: CASSGAGGSTEAFF; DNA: TGTGCCAGCAGCGGAGCTGGGGGGTCCACTGAAGCTTTCTTT
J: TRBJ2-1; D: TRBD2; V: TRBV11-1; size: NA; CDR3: CASSKGLASYNEQFF; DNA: TGTGCCAGCAGCAAAGGACTAGCGTCCTACAATGAGCAGTTCTTC
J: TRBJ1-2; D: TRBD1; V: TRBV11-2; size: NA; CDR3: CASRRRQGVSSYTF; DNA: TGTGCCAGCAGGCGAAGACAGGGGGTCAGTAGCTACACCTTC
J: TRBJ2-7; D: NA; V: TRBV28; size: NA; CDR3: CASSLGMQQPEQYF; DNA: TGTGCCAGCAGTTTGGGGATGCAACAGCCCGAGCAGTACTTC
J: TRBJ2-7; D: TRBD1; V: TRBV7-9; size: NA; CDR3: CASSWTGTGGSEQYF; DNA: TGTGCCAGCAGCTGGACCGGGACAGGGGGTTCCGAGCAGTACTTC
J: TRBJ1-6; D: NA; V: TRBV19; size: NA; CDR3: CASSIMGEGSPLHF; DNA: TGTGCCAGTAGTATAATGGGGGAAGGATCACCCCTCCACTTT
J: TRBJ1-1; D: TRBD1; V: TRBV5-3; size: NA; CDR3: CARSYGTGDLNTEAFF; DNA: TGTGCCAGAAGTTATGGGACAGGGGATCTGAACACTGAAGCTTTCTTT
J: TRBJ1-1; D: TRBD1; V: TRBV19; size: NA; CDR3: CASSKFQDRGKTEAFF; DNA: TGTGCCAGTAGTAAATTTCAGGACAGGGGAAAAACTGAAGCTTTCTTT
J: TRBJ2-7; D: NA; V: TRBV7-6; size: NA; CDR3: CASSETGDWRSGSHEQYF; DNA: TGTGCCAGCAGCGAAACAGGGGATTGGCGGAGCGGGTCTCACGAGCAGTACTTC
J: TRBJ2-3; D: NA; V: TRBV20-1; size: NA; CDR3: CSADNTDTQYF; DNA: TGCAGTGCGGATAATACAGATACGCAGTATTTT